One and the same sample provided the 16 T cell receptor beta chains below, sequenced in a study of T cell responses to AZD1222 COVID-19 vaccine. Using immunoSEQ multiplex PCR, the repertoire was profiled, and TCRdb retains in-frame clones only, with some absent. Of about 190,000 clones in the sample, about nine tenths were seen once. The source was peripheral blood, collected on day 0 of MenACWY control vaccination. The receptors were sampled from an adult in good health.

The CDR3 coding sequence is TGTGCCAGCAGACCCTCCGGACAGGGGCGGCATGGCTACACCTTC. It encodes CASRPSGQGRHGYTF. The genes are TRBV6-5 and TRBJ1-2; 9 bases fit TRBD1. The germline gives CDR1 MNHEY, CDR2 SVGAGI. The CDR3 runs to 15 residues. V lost 6 bases to trimming and J lost 6 bases; unmatched junction nucleotides: 11.

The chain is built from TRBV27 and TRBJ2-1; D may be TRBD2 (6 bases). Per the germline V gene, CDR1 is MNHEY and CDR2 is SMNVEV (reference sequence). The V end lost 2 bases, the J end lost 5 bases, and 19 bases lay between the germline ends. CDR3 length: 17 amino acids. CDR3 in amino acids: CASSLLGGAPRNNEQFF. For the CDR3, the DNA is TGTGCCAGCAGTTTACTAGGCGGGGCCCCGAGGAACAATGAGCAGTTCTTC.

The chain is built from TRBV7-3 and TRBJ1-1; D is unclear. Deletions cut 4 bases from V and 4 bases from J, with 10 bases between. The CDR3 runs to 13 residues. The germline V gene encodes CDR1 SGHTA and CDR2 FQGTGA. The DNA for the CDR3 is TGTGCCAGCAGCTCCCTGGGTGGCACTGAAGCTTTCTTT. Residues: CASSSLGGTEAFF. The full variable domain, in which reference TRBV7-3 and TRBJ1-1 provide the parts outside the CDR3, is GAGVSQTPSNKVTEKGKYVELRCDPISGHTALYWYRQSLGQGPEFLIYFQGTGAADDSGLPNDRFFAVRPEGSVSTLKIQRTERGDSAVYLCASSSLGGTEAFFGQGTRLTVV.

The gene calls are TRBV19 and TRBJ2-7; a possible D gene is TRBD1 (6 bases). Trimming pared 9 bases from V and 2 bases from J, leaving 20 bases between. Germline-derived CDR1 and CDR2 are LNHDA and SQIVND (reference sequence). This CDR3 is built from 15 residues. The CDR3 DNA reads TGTGCCAGACTTACAGGGAAACCCTATACCTACGAGCAGTACTTC. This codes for CARLTGKPYTYEQYF.

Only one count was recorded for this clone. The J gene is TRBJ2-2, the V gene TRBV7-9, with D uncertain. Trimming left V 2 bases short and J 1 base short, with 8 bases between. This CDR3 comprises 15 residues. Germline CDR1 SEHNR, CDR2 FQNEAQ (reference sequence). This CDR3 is CASSLTAENTGELFF. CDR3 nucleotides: TGTGCCAGCAGCTTAACGGCAGAGAACACCGGGGAGCTGTTTTTT.

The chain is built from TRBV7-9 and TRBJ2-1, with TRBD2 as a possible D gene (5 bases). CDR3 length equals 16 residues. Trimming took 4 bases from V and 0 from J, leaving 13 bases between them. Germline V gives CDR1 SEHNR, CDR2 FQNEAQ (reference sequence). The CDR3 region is CASSSPTKSSYNEQFF. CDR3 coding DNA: TGTGCCAGCAGCTCACCGACTAAAAGCTCCTACAATGAGCAGTTCTTC.

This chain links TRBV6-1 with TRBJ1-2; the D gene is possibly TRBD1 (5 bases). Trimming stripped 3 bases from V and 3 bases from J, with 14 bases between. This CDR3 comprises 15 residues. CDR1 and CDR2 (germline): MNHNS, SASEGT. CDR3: CASSDSGTGDYGYTF. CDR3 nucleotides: TGTGCCAGCAGTGATTCCGGGACGGGGGACTATGGCTACACCTTC.

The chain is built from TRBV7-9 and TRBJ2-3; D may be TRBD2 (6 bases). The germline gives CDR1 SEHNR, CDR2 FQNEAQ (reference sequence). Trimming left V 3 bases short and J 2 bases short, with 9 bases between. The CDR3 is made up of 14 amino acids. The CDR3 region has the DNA TGTGCCAGCAGCTTTACGGGGGACACAGATACGCAGTATTTT. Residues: CASSFTGDTDTQYF.

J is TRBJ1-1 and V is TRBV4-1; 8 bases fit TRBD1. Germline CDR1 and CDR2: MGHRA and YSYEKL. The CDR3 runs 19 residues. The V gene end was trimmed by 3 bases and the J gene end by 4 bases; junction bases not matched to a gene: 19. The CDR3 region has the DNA TGCGCCAGCAGCCAGAACCGAGGACAGGGTGTGCTTGGCGGCACTGAAGCTTTCTTT. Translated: CASSQNRGQGVLGGTEAFF.

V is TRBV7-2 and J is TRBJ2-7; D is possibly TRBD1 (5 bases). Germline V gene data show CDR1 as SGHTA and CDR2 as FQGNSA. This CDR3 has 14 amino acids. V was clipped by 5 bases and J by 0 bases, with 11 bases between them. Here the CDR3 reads CASSPQRGSYEQYF. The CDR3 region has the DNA TGTGCCAGCAGCCCCCAAAGGGGCTCCTACGAGCAGTACTTC.

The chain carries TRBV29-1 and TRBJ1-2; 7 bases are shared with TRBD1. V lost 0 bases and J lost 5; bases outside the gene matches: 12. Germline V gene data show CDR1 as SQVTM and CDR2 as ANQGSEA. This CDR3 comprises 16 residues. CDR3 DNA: TGCAGCGTTGAAGATATGGTGGCAGGGGGACGGTATGGCTACACCTTC. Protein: CSVEDMVAGGRYGYTF.

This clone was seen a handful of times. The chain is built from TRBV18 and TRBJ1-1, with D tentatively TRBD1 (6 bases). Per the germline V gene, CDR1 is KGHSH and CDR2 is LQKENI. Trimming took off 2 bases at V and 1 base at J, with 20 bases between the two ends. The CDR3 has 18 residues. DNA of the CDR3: TGTGCCAGCTCACCAGGGGGCAAGAGACTAGGTGGGAACACTGAAGCTTTCTTT. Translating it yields CASSPGGKRLGGNTEAFF.

Here the CDR3 reads CASSPATLSPLHF. For the CDR3, the DNA is TGTGCCAGCAGTCCCGCGACACTATCACCCCTCCACTTT. The V and J genes are TRBV12-3 or TRBV12-4 and TRBJ1-6; D is uncertain. The CDR3 contains 13 residues. Trimming stripped 5 bases from V and 10 bases from J, with 12 bases between.

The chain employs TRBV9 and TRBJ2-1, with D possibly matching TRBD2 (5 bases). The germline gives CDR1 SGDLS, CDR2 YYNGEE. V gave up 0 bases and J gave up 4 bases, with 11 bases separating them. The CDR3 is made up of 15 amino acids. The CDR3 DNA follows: TGTGCCAGCAGCGTAGGGAGGAGAGGGTACAATGAGCAGTTCTTC. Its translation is CASSVGRRGYNEQFF.

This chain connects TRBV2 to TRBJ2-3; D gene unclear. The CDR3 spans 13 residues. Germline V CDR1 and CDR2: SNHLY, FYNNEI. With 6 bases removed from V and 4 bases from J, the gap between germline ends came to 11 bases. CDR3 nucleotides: TGTGCCAGCAGGGGGATACGACCAGATACGCAGTATTTT. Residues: CASRGIRPDTQYF.

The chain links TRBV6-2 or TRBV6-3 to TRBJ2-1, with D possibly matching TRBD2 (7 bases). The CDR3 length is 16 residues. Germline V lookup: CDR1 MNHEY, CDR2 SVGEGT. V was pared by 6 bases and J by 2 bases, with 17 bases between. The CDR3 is CASSPWAGDTYNEQFF. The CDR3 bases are TGTGCCAGCAGCCCTTGGGCGGGGGACACCTACAATGAGCAGTTCTTC.